A selection of T cell receptor beta chains follows, all from one sample in a study of vaccination and CD4 T cells after COVID-19. TCRdb used MiXCR to reprocess the PCR reads, holding one entry per CDR3 protein. The sample gives about 10,000 distinct CDR3 sequences, roughly 32% of which show up once; approximately 39% is in the top ten. The antigens these receptors bind are not known. Sequencing input: CD4+ T cells from blood, cultured in vitro. The receptors derive from a human donor in good health. The CDR3 runs from the conserved cysteine through the conserved F or W. Fields, in order: clone size, J gene, V gene, D gene, CDR3 protein, CDR3 DNA. The D gene is left open where the match is weak. The size field is filled for only some rows; it gives once, few, many or a size class.

few	TRBJ2-6	TRBV7-2	TRBD1	CASSWDRISSGANVLTF	TGTGCCAGCAGCTGGGACAGGATTAGCTCTGGGGCCAACGTCCTGACTTTC
few	TRBJ1-2	TRBV2	NA	CASRELWTDYGYTF	TGTGCCAGCAGAGAATTATGGACAGACTATGGCTACACCTTC
NA	TRBJ1-1	TRBV7-8	TRBD1	CASSYRGRAFF	TGTGCCAGCAGCTACAGGGGAAGAGCTTTCTTT
NA	TRBJ1-2	TRBV6-1	NA	CASNLQGDYGYTF	TGTGCCAGCAACCTTCAGGGCGACTATGGCTACACCTTC
few	TRBJ2-3	TRBV20-1	TRBD1	CSAPLPGQGTDTQYF	TGCAGTGCCCCTCTACCGGGACAGGGAACAGATACGCAGTATTTT
few	TRBJ1-2	TRBV12-3/TRBV12-4	NA	CASSMGGGWTF	TGTGCCAGCAGCATGGGTGGCGGTTGGACCTTC
NA	TRBJ1-1	TRBV11-2	NA	CASSFSGPTEAFF	TGTGCCAGCAGCTTTTCCGGGCCCACTGAAGCTTTCTTT
few	TRBJ1-1	TRBV20-1	NA	CSASTMFPNTEAFF	TGCAGTGCTTCTACTATGTTTCCGAACACTGAAGCTTTCTTT
few	TRBJ1-5	TRBV6-1	NA	CAGPGHPNQPQHF	TGTGCCGGTCCGGGACACCCAAATCAGCCCCAGCATTTT
NA	TRBJ1-1	TRBV5-6	TRBD1	CASSKQGAGAFF	TGTGCCAGCAGCAAGCAGGGGGCCGGAGCTTTCTTT
few	TRBJ2-2	TRBV5-1	TRBD1	CASRGGPSTGELFF	TGCGCCAGCAGAGGGGGCCCTAGCACCGGGGAGCTGTTTTTT
medium-sized	TRBJ1-5	TRBV20-1	NA	CSAREIKGDGQPQHF	TGCAGTGCTAGAGAGATTAAGGGGGACGGTCAGCCCCAGCATTTT
NA	TRBJ2-7	TRBV7-9	TRBD1	CASSTTGGNEQYF	TGTGCCAGCAGCACGACAGGGGGAAACGAGCAGTACTTC